Each of the 14 T cell receptor beta chains below was sequenced from the same sample in a study of T cell responses to AZD1222 COVID-19 vaccine. Sequencing used immunoSEQ multiplex PCR; TCRdb keeps in-frame clones, though not all of them. The data contain 130,000 to 150,000 clones, roughly 87% of them singletons. The sequencing used peripheral blood, collected 28 days after the second dose of the MenACWY control vaccine. The receptors shown here come from an adult who received the MenACWY meningococcal vaccine as a control.

This clone was seen just once. The chain uses TRBV19 and TRBJ1-1, with D maybe TRBD1 (6 bases). CDR1 and CDR2 from the germline V gene are LNHDA and SQIVND (reference sequence). Trimming left V 5 bases short and J 4 bases short, with 11 bases between. This CDR3 is 13 amino acids long. The CDR3 DNA is TGTGCCAGTAGTGCGGACAGCCGCACTGAAGCTTTCTTT. This encodes CASSADSRTEAFF.

V gene TRBV15 combines with J gene TRBJ2-1, with TRBD2 matching 10 bases. Germline-derived CDR1 and CDR2 are LNHNV and YYDKDF (reference sequence). With V trimmed by 1 base and J by 7 bases, 4 bases remained unmatched. This CDR3 comprises 15 residues. CDR3 in amino acids: CATSRGPSGSNEQFF. As DNA, the CDR3 is TGTGCCACCAGCAGAGGTCCTAGCGGGAGTAATGAGCAGTTCTTC.

This clone was recorded once. The chain joins TRBV7-2 to TRBJ1-2; the D is unclear. This CDR3 has 15 amino acids. The V end lost 5 bases, the J end lost 4 bases, and 17 bases lay between the germline ends. Germline assignment: CDR1 SGHTA and CDR2 FQGNSA. The CDR3 protein is CASSIDTNPVYGYTF. CDR3 in DNA: TGTGCCAGCAGCATAGACACGAATCCCGTCTATGGCTACACCTTC.

This clone was seen once. The CDR3 region is CAWSGGTRSNQPQHF. The DNA of the CDR3 is TGTGCCTGGAGTGGGGGGACAAGGAGCAATCAGCCCCAGCATTTT. The V call is TRBV30, the J call TRBJ1-5, with D perhaps TRBD1 (6 bases). Per germline, CDR1 GTSNPN and CDR2 SVGIG (reference sequence). The CDR3 spans 15 residues. Deletions cut 1 base from V and 1 base from J, with 11 bases between.

The J gene is TRBJ1-1, the V gene TRBV9; the D is unclear. V was pared by 0 bases and J by 5 bases, with 14 bases between. The germline gives CDR1 SGDLS, CDR2 YYNGEE. This CDR3 is built from 15 residues. CDR3: CASSVAPTRGTEAFF. The DNA for the CDR3 is TGTGCCAGCAGCGTAGCCCCAACCCGAGGGACTGAAGCTTTCTTT.

This chain joins TRBV6-2 or TRBV6-3 and TRBJ1-4, with unresolved D. Deletions cut 2 bases from V and 8 bases from J, with 3 bases between. The CDR3 is 11 residues long. Germline assignment: CDR1 MNHEY and CDR2 SVGEGT. CDR3 nucleotide sequence: TGTGCCAGCAGTTACGGGGAAAAACTGTTTTTT. Protein: CASSYGEKLFF.

The genes are TRBV5-4 and TRBJ2-5, with TRBD2 matching over 9 bases. The V gene end was trimmed by 3 bases and the J gene end by 2 bases; junction bases not matched to a gene: 5. Germline lookup yields CDR1 SGHNT and CDR2 YYREEE (reference sequence). CDR3 length equals 15 residues. As DNA, the CDR3 is TGTGCCAGCAGCTCACCAGCGGGGGGACAAGAGACCCAGTACTTC. Residues: CASSSPAGGQETQYF.

J is TRBJ1-2 and V is TRBV4-1, with unresolved D. The germline V gene has CDR1 MGHRA and CDR2 YSYEKL. The V end was cut by 3 bases, the J end by 4 bases, with 9 bases between. The CDR3 is 13 residues long. The CDR3 sequence: CASSHDLAYGYTF. CDR3 bases: TGCGCCAGCAGCCATGACTTGGCCTATGGCTACACCTTC.

This chain joins TRBV4-2 and TRBJ1-1; weak D call: TRBD1 (5 bases). Germline loops: CDR1 LGHNA, CDR2 YNFKEQ. The ends were cut back, 0 bases at V and 8 bases at J, with 7 bases in the middle. This CDR3 has 12 amino acids. DNA of the CDR3: TGTGCCAGCAGCCAAGATTGGGGGGAAGCTTTCTTT. Translated, it gives CASSQDWGEAFF.

V usage is TRBV9 and J usage is TRBJ2-1; D is possibly TRBD1 or TRBD2 (6 bases each). CDR1 SGDLS and CDR2 YYNGEE come from the germline V gene. The V end lost 1 base, the J end lost 2 bases, and 10 bases lay between the germline ends. The CDR3 is 15 amino acids. CDR3 nucleotides: TGTGCCAGCAGCGTAAGGGGGGAAACCTACAATGAGCAGTTCTTC. This encodes CASSVRGETYNEQFF.

The chain carries TRBV6-5 and TRBJ2-1; D tentatively fits TRBD1 or TRBD2 (6 bases each). The V gene lost 0 bases and the J gene lost 2 bases, with 11 bases spanning the gap. The germline gives CDR1 MNHEY, CDR2 SVGAGI. This CDR3 is built from 16 residues. The CDR3 DNA reads TGTGCCAGCAGTTACTCCGTGGGGGGCACCTACAATGAGCAGTTCTTC. It codes for CASSYSVGGTYNEQFF.

V is TRBV29-1 and J is TRBJ1-3, with D unresolved. V was pared by 4 bases and J by 4 bases, with 8 bases between. Germline loops: CDR1 SQVTM, CDR2 ANQGSEA. This CDR3 region has 12 residues. CDR3 DNA: TGCAGCGTTGGGGGAGTCGGAAACACCATATATTTT. This translates into CSVGGVGNTIYF.

This clone was found once. The rearrangement uses TRBV19 and TRBJ2-3; D remains unclear. The CDR3 runs 13 residues. From germline, CDR1 is LNHDA and CDR2 SQIVND (reference sequence). Trimming stripped 4 bases from V and 2 bases from J, with 7 bases between. Here the CDR3 DNA reads TGTGCCAGTAGTAATGAATTCACAGATACGCAGTATTTT. This encodes CASSNEFTDTQYF.

The chain is built from TRBV10-3 and TRBJ2-2, with no clear D. The CDR3 spans 16 residues. The germline V and J ends were trimmed by 2 bases and 0 bases, with 10 bases remaining between them. Germline assignment: CDR1 ENHRY and CDR2 SYGVKD. The CDR3 bases are TGTGCCATCAGTGAGCGATCAGGTCCGAACACCGGGGAGCTGTTTTTT. This encodes CAISERSGPNTGELFF.